This T cell receptor beta chain emerged from a study of blood T cell repertoires in COVID-19. Study details: Collection of acute and convalescent COVID-19 samples took place in the United States, Italy and Spain. PBMCs, B-cell-depleted T cells, or T cells provided the cDNA or gDNA that made up the material.

Original methodology: Reference gene primer amplification gave nucleated cell count estimates. The data were produced by immunoSEQ multiplex PCR, yet TCRdb's version contains in-frame clones alone and is incomplete. V, J and clone size are those of that table, while D and trimming were read from the DNA. The table lists 150,000 or so clones, roughly 77% of them singletons. This clone was seen a single time. With 4 bases clipped from V and 5 bases from J, the junction kept 6 bases outside the gene matches. This CDR3 is 15 amino acids long. Germline CDR1 is MNHEY and CDR2 is SMNVEV (reference sequence).

The sample taken for sequencing was peripheral blood. The genes are TRBV27 and TRBJ2-5; 11 nucleotides agree with TRBD2. The receptor's source is a human donor in a cohort sampled during active COVID-19. The CDR3 DNA is TGTGCCAGCAGTTCAGGGACTAGCGGTGGTGAGACCCAGTACTTC. It yields the protein CASSSGTSGGETQYF.